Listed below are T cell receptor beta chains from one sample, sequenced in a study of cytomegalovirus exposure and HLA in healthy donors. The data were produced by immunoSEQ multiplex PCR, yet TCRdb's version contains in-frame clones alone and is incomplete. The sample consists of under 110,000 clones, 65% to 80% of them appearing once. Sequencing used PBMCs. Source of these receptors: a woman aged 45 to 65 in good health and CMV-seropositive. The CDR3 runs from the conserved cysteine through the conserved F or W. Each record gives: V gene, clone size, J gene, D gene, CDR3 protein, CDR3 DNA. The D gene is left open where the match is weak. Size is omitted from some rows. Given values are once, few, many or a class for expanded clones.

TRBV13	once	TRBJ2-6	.	CASSLLGGSGANVLTF	TGTGCCAGCAGCTTACTAGGGGGCTCTGGGGCCAACGTCCTGACTTTC
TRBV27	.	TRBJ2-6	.	CASRERAGSFGANVLTF	TGTGCCAGCCGTGAGAGGGCAGGTAGCTTTGGGGCCAACGTCCTGACTTTC
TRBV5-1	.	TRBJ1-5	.	CASSPTQGQPQHF	TGCGCCAGCAGCCCTACACAGGGTCAGCCCCAGCATTTT
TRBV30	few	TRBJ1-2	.	CAWSKSDIPARGYTF	TGTGCCTGGAGTAAATCGGACATACCAGCGCGTGGCTACACCTTC
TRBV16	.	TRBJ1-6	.	CASSQHRRGSNSPLHF	TGTGCCAGCAGCCAACATCGCCGGGGAAGTAATTCACCCCTCCACTTT
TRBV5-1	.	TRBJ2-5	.	CASSLEGWGRQETQYF	TGCGCCAGCAGCTTGGAAGGGTGGGGCCGCCAAGAGACCCAGTACTTC
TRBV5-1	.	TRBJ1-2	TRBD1	CASSQHRDSYGYTF	TGCGCCAGCAGCCAGCACCGGGACAGCTATGGCTACACCTTC
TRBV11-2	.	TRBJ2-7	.	CASSLRTSYEQYF	TGTGCCAGCAGCCTCCGGACATCCTACGAGCAGTACTTC
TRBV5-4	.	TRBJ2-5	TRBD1	CASSFTGEETQYF	TGTGCCAGCAGCTTTACAGGGGAAGAGACCCAGTACTTC
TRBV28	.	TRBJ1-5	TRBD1	CASREELGQGNQPQHF	TGTGCCAGCAGGGAAGAGTTAGGACAGGGGAATCAGCCCCAGCATTTT
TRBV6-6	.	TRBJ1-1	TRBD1	CASSSTGGVNTEAFF	TGTGCCAGCAGTTCCACAGGGGGCGTGAACACTGAAGCTTTCTTT
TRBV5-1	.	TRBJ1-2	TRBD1	CASSLAGGTGVGYTF	TGCGCCAGCAGCTTGGCCGGTGGTACAGGGGTTGGCTACACCTTC
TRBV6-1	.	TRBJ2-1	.	CASSPSPYNEQFF	TGTGCCAGCAGTCCAAGCCCCTACAATGAGCAGTTCTTC
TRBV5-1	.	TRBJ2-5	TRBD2	CASSLGSGVETQYF	TGCGCCAGCAGCTTGGGGAGCGGGGTGGAGACCCAGTACTTC
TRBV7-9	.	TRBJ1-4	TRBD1	CASSYGTGDEKLFF	TGTGCCAGCAGCTATGGGACAGGGGATGAAAAACTGTTTTTT
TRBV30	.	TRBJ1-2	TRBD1	CAWSITGGGYTF	TGTGCCTGGAGTATCACAGGGGGCGGCTACACCTTC
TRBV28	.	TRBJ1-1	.	CASSIQGAGVAFF	TGTGCCAGCAGTATACAAGGGGCTGGGGTAGCTTTCTTT
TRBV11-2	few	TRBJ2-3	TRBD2	CASSSQGLVGTDTQYF	TGTGCCAGCAGCTCCCAGGGACTAGTCGGCACAGATACGCAGTATTTT
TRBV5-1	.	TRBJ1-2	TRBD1	CASSYFGPKERGTGNSGYTF	TGCGCCAGCAGCTATTTTGGACCCAAAGAGAGGGGGACAGGGAACTCTGGCTACACCTTC
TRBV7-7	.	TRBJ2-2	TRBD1	CASSSKTGAGELFF	TGTGCCAGCAGCTCTAAGACAGGGGCCGGGGAGCTGTTTTTT
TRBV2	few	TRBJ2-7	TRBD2	CASRELAGGPGEQYF	TGTGCCAGCAGGGAACTAGCGGGGGGCCCGGGCGAGCAGTACTTC
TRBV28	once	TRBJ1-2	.	CASNFPGVTNDYTF	TGTGCCAGCAACTTTCCGGGGGTAACCAATGACTACACCTTC
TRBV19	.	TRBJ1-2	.	CASSIVWRGDYGYTF	TGTGCCAGTAGTATTGTTTGGCGCGGGGACTATGGCTACACCTTC
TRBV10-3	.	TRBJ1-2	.	CAIGTGSQFYGYTF	TGTGCCATAGGAACCGGGAGCCAGTTCTATGGCTACACCTTC
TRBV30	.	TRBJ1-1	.	CAWIEVKNTEAFF	TGTGCCTGGATAGAAGTCAAGAACACTGAAGCTTTCTTT
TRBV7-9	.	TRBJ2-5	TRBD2	CSSSFPLGSSGGEETQYF	TGTTCCAGCAGCTTCCCCCTCGGGAGTAGCGGGGGGGAGGAGACCCAGTACTTC
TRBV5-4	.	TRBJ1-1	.	CASSLTGRGTEAFF	TGTGCCAGCAGCTTAACCGGGCGCGGGACTGAAGCTTTCTTT
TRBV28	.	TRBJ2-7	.	CASSPPGPGKSDEQYF	TGTGCCAGCAGCCCTCCCGGGCCAGGGAAATCGGACGAGCAGTACTTC
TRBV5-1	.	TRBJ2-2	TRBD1	CASSTTGTGNTGELFF	TGCGCCAGCAGCACCACCGGGACAGGGAACACCGGGGAGCTGTTTTTT
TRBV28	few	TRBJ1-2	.	CASSVVPRSYGYTF	TGTGCCAGCAGCGTTGTCCCGAGGTCCTATGGCTACACCTTC
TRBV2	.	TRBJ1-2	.	CAISIRGGNYGYTF	TGTGCCATCAGTATCCGAGGTGGTAACTATGGCTACACCTTC
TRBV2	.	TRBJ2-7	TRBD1	CASKEDRGPYEQYF	TGTGCCAGCAAGGAGGACAGGGGGCCATACGAGCAGTACTTC
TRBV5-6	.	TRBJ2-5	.	CASSFRVQETQYF	TGTGCCAGCAGCTTCAGGGTCCAAGAGACCCAGTACTTC
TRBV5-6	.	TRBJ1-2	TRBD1	CASSDRGGVNYGYTF	TGTGCCAGCAGTGACAGGGGGGGCGTGAACTATGGCTACACCTTC
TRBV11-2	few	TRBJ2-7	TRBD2	CASSQLLAGASYEQYF	TGTGCCAGCAGCCAGCTTCTAGCGGGGGCGAGCTACGAGCAGTACTTC
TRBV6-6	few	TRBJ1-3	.	CASSYFGSSGNTIYF	TGTGCCAGCAGTTACTTTGGCTCTTCTGGAAACACCATATATTTT
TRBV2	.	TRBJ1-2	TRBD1	CASTLAGGHGYTF	TGTGCCAGCACCTTGGCAGGGGGGCATGGCTACACCTTC